Described below is a single TCR beta chain sequence and its context. The antigen is not known. Every individual CD8+ T cell subset underwent sorting in triplicate at approximately 280,000 cells apiece. The source of the sample is a study of CXCR3-negative and CXCR3-positive naive CD8 T cells. Study outcomes and limitations: Memory CD8+ cells showed much lower diversity, while both naive subsets were comparably high. In cryopreserved cells, CXCR3 expression partially decreased, and fresh PBMCs were used in most assays.

The length of the CDR3 is 17 residues. The germline CDR1 and CDR2 sequences are KGHSH and LQKENI. Preparation of TRB cDNA libraries relied on 5' RACE carrying UMI labels. One entry per CDR3 protein, without DNA, is what TCRdb gives after re-calling the 5' RACE reads. The sample spans tens of thousands of distinct CDR3 sequences; the ten largest clones claim 1.1%. The sample was naive CXCR3- CD8+ T cells from blood. Subset in this sample: CD45RO-CCR7+CD27+CD95- naive CD8+ T cells lacking CXCR3 (TNR3-). The clonotype was recovered from a human donor in good health. Some clones in this sample may be carry-over from other donors' samples. This chain joins TRBV18 and TRBJ2-7; lacking DNA, the TRBD2 call made by TCRdb goes unchecked. The CDR3 reads CASSPPAGGPPSYEQYF.